The 21 T cell receptor beta chains given below trace back to one sample, sequenced in a study of blood T cells in healthy people across ages. Using a J-beta primer mix together with a sample-barcoded 5' primer, a second PCR was run for roughly 6 to 12 cycles. TCRdb itself ran the 5' RACE reads through MiXCR, one entry per CDR3 protein. Of approximately 1.5 million distinct CDR3 sequences listed, 42% are singletons. The sample consisted of blood. All receptors come from a woman younger than 30 in good health.

V is TRBV4-3 and J is TRBJ2-1; no clear D gene. CDR1 is LGHNA, CDR2 YSLEER, per germline. CDR3 length: 15 residues. V was pared by 0 bases and J by 9 bases, with 15 bases between. CDR3 in amino acids: CASSQEVTALGEQFF. In DNA form, the CDR3 reads TGCGCCAGCAGCCAAGAAGTAACAGCCCTGGGTGAGCAGTTCTTC.

V is TRBV24-1 and J is TRBJ2-3; the match to TRBD1 covers 7 bases. Germline V gene sequence: CDR1 KGHDR, CDR2 SFDVKD. J was trimmed by 4 bases and V by 11 bases; bases with no gene match: 11. The CDR3 extends over 14 amino acids. CDR3 sequence reads: CANPVGDRPDTQYF. The CDR3 DNA sequence: TGTGCCAACCCAGTGGGGGACAGACCAGATACGCAGTATTTT.

The chain is built from TRBV27 and TRBJ1-1; D gene unclear. The V and J ends lost 3 bases and 0 bases respectively, with 14 bases between them. Germline loops: CDR1 MNHEY, CDR2 SMNVEV (reference sequence). The CDR3 covers 16 residues. The CDR3 nucleotides are TGTGCCAGCAGTTTCCGTCCCAGGTTCATGAACACTGAAGCTTTCTTT. Its translation is CASSFRPRFMNTEAFF.

The V gene is TRBV14, the J gene TRBJ2-1; possibly TRBD1 or TRBD2 for D (5 bases each). This CDR3 has 15 amino acids. Trimming took off 1 base at V and 5 bases at J, with 12 bases between the two ends. Germline V gene sequence: CDR1 SGHDN, CDR2 FVKESK. CDR3 DNA sequence: TGTGCCAGCAGCCAAGTCTGGGGGAGAAACAATGAGCAGTTCTTC. Translated: CASSQVWGRNNEQFF.

This chain joins TRBV4-1 and TRBJ2-1; the match to TRBD2 covers 9 bases. The J segment lost 3 bases and the V segment lost 1 base, leaving 28 bases of the junction unmatched. The germline V gene encodes CDR1 MGHRA and CDR2 YSYEKL. The CDR3 spans 24 residues. CDR3 sequence reads: CASSQVLSGGKNTLLAILYNEQFF. The CDR3 DNA follows: TGCGCCAGCAGCCAAGTCCTGAGCGGGGGGAAAAACACCCTATTGGCCATACTCTACAATGAGCAGTTCTTC.

The chain has TRBV9 and TRBJ1-5; a possible D gene is TRBD1 (5 bases). The CDR3 contains 15 residues. Germline V gene lookup returns CDR1 SGDLS and CDR2 YYNGEE. Trimming left V 6 bases short and J 0 bases short, with 13 bases between. The chain's CDR3 is CASNVSGDSNQPQHF. For the CDR3, the DNA is TGTGCCAGCAACGTTTCGGGGGATAGCAATCAGCCCCAGCATTTT.

This clonotype was seen more than once but under ten times. V usage is TRBV9 and J usage is TRBJ2-1; a possible D gene is TRBD2 (6 bases). V gave up 7 bases and J gave up 3 bases, with 17 bases separating them. From germline, CDR1 is SGDLS and CDR2 YYNGEE. The CDR3 has 15 amino acids. CDR3 region: CASSKEEGHYNEQFF. The DNA of the CDR3 is TGTGCCAGCTCGAAAGAGGAGGGGCACTACAATGAGCAGTTCTTC. The full variable domain, in which reference TRBV9 and TRBJ2-1 provide the parts outside the CDR3, is DSGVTQTPKHLITATGQRVTLRCSPRSGDLSVYWYQQSLDQGLQFLIQYYNGEERAKGNILERFSAQQFPDLHSELNLSSLELGDSALYFCASSKEEGHYNEQFFGPGTRLTVL.

The CDR3 DNA reads TGTGCCAGCAGCTTAGCTGCCCCCATATCGTTCTTC. Protein product: CASSLAAPISFF. The rearrangement links TRBV7-2 to TRBJ2-1; D call uncertain. Germline V gives CDR1 SGHTA, CDR2 FQGNSA. Trimming took off 0 bases at V and 15 bases at J, with 12 bases between the two ends. The CDR3 runs to 12 residues.

This rearrangement joins TRBV4-2 to TRBJ2-7; a weak D match, TRBD1 (5 bases). CDR1 is LGHNA and CDR2 is YNFKEQ in the germline V gene. CDR3 length: 14 amino acids. Trimming cost V 2 bases and J 0 bases, with 8 bases left between them. CDR3 region: CASSQMTASYEQYF. In DNA, the CDR3 is TGTGCCAGCAGCCAAATGACAGCCTCCTACGAGCAGTACTTC.

The CDR3 is CASSPDRGSAGELFF. The CDR3 DNA reads TGCGCCAGCAGCCCGGACAGGGGTAGCGCCGGGGAGCTGTTTTTT. The chain combines TRBV5-1 with TRBJ2-2; the match to TRBD1 covers 9 bases. The CDR3 has 15 amino acids. V was pared by 4 bases and J by 6 bases, with 7 bases of the junction left unmatched. Per the germline V gene, CDR1 is SGHRS and CDR2 is YFSETQ.

The sample holds one count of this clonotype. The gene calls are TRBV10-3 and TRBJ2-1; D possibly uses TRBD1 or TRBD2 (5 bases each). The J call is uncertain, as TRBJ2-7 better fits the DNA end. The CDR3 has 16 residues. Germline V CDR1 and CDR2: ENHRY, SYGVKD. CDR3 amino acids: CAISETGPLSYNEQYF. Here the CDR3 DNA reads TGTGCCATCAGTGAGACGGGACCTCTCTCCTACAATGAGCAGTACTTC.

The chain links TRBV6-6 to TRBJ2-3; D remains unclear. CDR1 and CDR2 from the germline V gene are MNHNY and SVGAGI (reference sequence). The CDR3 is 14 residues long. Trimming removed 1 base at V and 1 base at J, with 6 bases between. CDR3 residues: CASSYFGGTDTQYF. DNA for the CDR3: TGTGCCAGCAGTTACTTCGGCGGCACAGATACGCAGTATTTT.

The gene calls are TRBV9 and TRBJ2-7, with D possibly being TRBD1 or TRBD2 (5 bases each). Trimming pared 3 bases from V and 4 bases from J, leaving 20 bases between. There are 16 residues in the CDR3. CDR1 and CDR2 from the germline V gene are SGDLS and YYNGEE. The CDR3 nucleotides are TGTGCCAGCAGCGCCGCCGACAGCGGACACCCTTACGAGCAGTACTTC. Its translation is CASSAADSGHPYEQYF.

This clonotype has just a few counts. The gene calls are TRBV20-1 and TRBJ2-1; no definite D call. Trimming removed 3 bases at V and 2 bases at J, with 11 bases between. The CDR3 sequence is 14 residues long. Germline loops: CDR1 DFQATT, CDR2 SNEGSKA (reference sequence). The CDR3 coding sequence is TGCAGTGCTAGTACGGAAATGCCCTACAATGAGCAGTTCTTC. This gives the protein CSASTEMPYNEQFF.

This chain links TRBV29-1 with TRBJ2-1; D gene ambiguous. Germline-derived CDR1 and CDR2 are SQVTM and ANQGSEA. This CDR3 comprises 14 residues. Between the trimmed V and J ends, which lost 2 bases and 1 base, there was a span of 9 bases. The CDR3 bases are TGCAGCGTTGAACCCTTGCTATCCTACAATGAGCAGTTCTTC. Protein sequence: CSVEPLLSYNEQFF.

This clonotype was counted at least ten times. The chain couples TRBV28 to TRBJ2-7; TRBD2 matches at 8 bases. V lost 6 bases to trimming and J lost 0 bases; unmatched junction nucleotides: 7. CDR1 and CDR2 from the germline V gene are MDHEN and SYDVKM. The CDR3 has 15 amino acids. The CDR3 is CASRSTSGGSYEQYF. The CDR3 DNA reads TGTGCCAGCAGGTCAACTAGCGGTGGCTCCTACGAGCAGTACTTC.

The CDR3 spells CAWRRGGGETQYF. The DNA of the CDR3 is TGTGCCTGGAGGAGGGGGGGCGGTGAGACCCAGTACTTC. V gene TRBV30 combines with J gene TRBJ2-5; maybe TRBD2 (7 bases). The CDR3 spans 13 residues. In germline, CDR1 is GTSNPN, CDR2 SVGIG (reference sequence). The V end was cut by 3 bases, the J end by 5 bases, with 13 bases between. The whole variable domain, remainder taken from reference TRBV30 and TRBJ2-5, is SQTIHQWPATLVQPVGSPLSLECTVEGTSNPNLYWYRQAAGRGLQLLFYSVGIGQISSEVPQNLSASRPQDRQFILSSKKLLLSDSGFYLCAWRRGGGETQYFGPGTRLLVL.

This clonotype has just a few counts. V and J are TRBV4-1 and TRBJ1-4; 8 bases line up with TRBD1. V dropped 3 bases and J dropped 8; count of bases not matched to a gene: 8. Germline V lookup: CDR1 MGHRA, CDR2 YSYEKL. The CDR3 runs to 15 residues. The CDR3 bases are TGCGCCAGCAGCCACTCGGACAGGGACAGGGAAAAACTGTTTTTT. It encodes CASSHSDRDREKLFF.

The rearrangement uses TRBV6-5 and TRBJ2-1, with 7 bases lining up with TRBD1. J gave up 2 bases and V 6 bases, and 7 bases lay outside the gene matches. This CDR3 comprises 15 residues. The germline gives CDR1 MNHEY, CDR2 SVGAGI. CDR3 sequence (DNA): TGTGCCAGCAGCGGGGACAGTGGCCCCTACAATGAGCAGTTCTTC. As protein: CASSGDSGPYNEQFF.

V usage is TRBV9 and J usage is TRBJ1-2; 10 bases fit TRBD1. CDR1 is SGDLS, CDR2 YYNGEE, per germline. The CDR3 loop spans 17 amino acids. V was pared by 3 bases and J by 7 bases, with 15 bases of the junction left unmatched. The CDR3 reads CASSAGTGAIRSFGYTF. CDR3 nucleotide sequence: TGTGCCAGCAGCGCAGGGACAGGGGCAATACGGAGCTTTGGCTACACCTTC.

The genes are TRBV4-3 and TRBJ1-2, with D perhaps matching TRBD1 (6 bases). Per germline, CDR1 LGHNA and CDR2 YSLEER. V was clipped by 1 base and J by 3 bases, with 15 bases between them. This CDR3 contains 16 residues. Written as DNA, the CDR3 is TGCGCCAGCAGCCAAGGTGTGGGGGGCGGCCACTATGGCTACACCTTC. Its translation is CASSQGVGGGHYGYTF.